Presented here are 29 T cell receptor beta chains from one specimen sequenced in a study of T cell repertoires in cytomegalovirus infection (dated by TCRdb to the late 2010s). The antigens these receptors bind are not known. These reads were obtained on an Illumina HiSeq 1500. TCRdb trimmed the raw reads at Q25, called clones with MiXCR and kept productive beta chains. Rows are combined by CDR3 protein, so each entry shows the most common genes and DNA. Recorded for this sample are some 500,000 distinct CDR3 sequences; approximately 40% of them occurred a single time. Clones ranked in the top ten supply 48% of the sample. Per the publication, the treatment or condition label means: in vitro stimulation with specific CMV peptide epitopes to enrich CMV-specific T cells. The sequencing here drew on cultured PBMCs, taken from culture after CMV antigen stimulation. The origin of the receptors is a human donor in good health (CMV status not recorded). Some clones in this sample may be carry-over from other donors' samples.

This clonotype was found a few times. The V call is TRBV7-2, the J call TRBJ1-3; D is perhaps TRBD1 (5 bases). The CDR3 sequence is 15 residues long. Trimming stripped 5 bases from V and 0 bases from J, with 11 bases between. Germline V lookup: CDR1 SGHTA, CDR2 FQGNSA. CDR3 sequence: CASSRGLSSGNTIYF. As DNA, the CDR3 is TGTGCCAGCAGCAGGGGCCTGAGCTCTGGAAACACCATATATTTT.

This chain connects TRBV12-3 or TRBV12-4 to TRBJ1-2; TRBD1 aligns across 8 bases. This CDR3 has 14 amino acids. The J segment lost 4 bases and the V segment lost 5 bases, leaving 6 bases of the junction unmatched. This chain's CDR3 is CASSKDRGGYGYTF. Written as DNA, the CDR3 is TGTGCCAGCAGTAAAGACAGGGGAGGCTATGGCTACACCTTC.

This clonotype appeared a few times. This sequence joins TRBV24-1 and TRBJ2-1; 10 bases match TRBD1. The trim removed 7 bases at V and 8 bases at J, leaving 10 bases unmatched. Germline V gives CDR1 KGHDR, CDR2 SFDVKD. The CDR3 spans 15 residues. DNA for the CDR3: TGTGCCACCAGCTCCGGGACAGGGGTGGAGGATGAGCAGTTCTTC. As protein: CATSSGTGVEDEQFF.

This clonotype occurred a few times. The chain has TRBV27 and TRBJ1-1; tentatively, D is TRBD1 (5 bases). Germline V gene sequence: CDR1 MNHEY, CDR2 SMNVEV (reference sequence). The CDR3 sequence is 11 residues long. V was shortened by 8 bases and J by 4 bases, with 8 bases between the two germline ends. The DNA for the CDR3 is TGTGCCAGCCGAAGGGGCACTGAAGCTTTCTTT. This encodes CASRRGTEAFF.

This clonotype was seen a handful of times. This rearrangement joins TRBV19 to TRBJ1-6; 11 bases line up with TRBD1. Looked up from germline, CDR1 is LNHDA and CDR2 is SQIVND (reference sequence). The V segment lost 7 bases and the J segment 10 bases; nucleotides outside the gene matches: 12. The CDR3 runs 16 residues. CDR3 protein: CASTLSSGTGGSPLHF. As DNA, the CDR3 is TGTGCCAGTACCCTATCATCCGGGACAGGGGGATCACCCCTCCACTTT. The variable domain in full, with the rest retrieved from reference TRBV19 and TRBJ1-6, is DGGITQSPKYLFRKEGQNVTLSCEQNLNHDAMYWYRQDPGQGLRLIYYSQIVNDFQKGDIAEGYSVSREKKESFPLTVTSAQKNPTAFYLCASTLSSGTGGSPLHFGNGTRLTVT.

The gene calls are TRBV7-2 and TRBJ2-4; D is undetermined. The CDR3 is 15 residues long. Trimming pared 4 bases from V and 2 bases from J, leaving 12 bases between. Germline loops: CDR1 SGHTA, CDR2 FQGNSA. CDR3 residues: CASSYSSYSKNIQYF. The DNA of the CDR3 is TGTGCCAGCAGCTACTCCTCGTACTCCAAAAACATTCAGTACTTC. The whole variable domain, remainder taken from reference TRBV7-2 and TRBJ2-4, is GAGVSQSPSNKVTEKGKDVELRCDPISGHTALYWYRQSLGQGLEFLIYFQGNSAPDKSGLPSDRFSAERTGGSVSTLTIQRTQQEDSAVYLCASSYSSYSKNIQYFGAGTRLSVL.

In its sample, this clonotype was seen a few times. The chain is built from TRBV7-2 and TRBJ2-7; TRBD2 matches at 8 bases. J gave up 0 bases and V 5 bases, and 6 bases lay outside the gene matches. CDR3 length: 15 residues. Germline assignment: CDR1 SGHTA and CDR2 FQGNSA. CDR3 loop: CASSVSGVSSYEQYF. CDR3 DNA: TGTGCCAGCAGCGTTAGCGGGGTTAGCTCCTACGAGCAGTACTTC.

V gene TRBV12-3 or TRBV12-4 combines with J gene TRBJ1-1, with a weak D call TRBD1 (5 bases). V was shortened by 6 bases and J by 4 bases, with 15 bases between the two germline ends. The CDR3 extends over 14 amino acids. The CDR3 reads CASSPGFLGTEAFF. The CDR3 DNA follows: TGTGCCAGCAGCCCAGGGTTTTTAGGCACTGAAGCTTTCTTT.

The chain has TRBV6-1 and TRBJ1-1; D is possibly TRBD1 (6 bases). V was shortened by 5 bases and J by 2 bases, with 12 bases between the two germline ends. CDR1 is MNHNS, CDR2 SASEGT, per germline. The length of the CDR3 is 14 residues. The CDR3 region has the DNA TGTGCCAGCAGTTCGCAGGGGATCAACACTGAAGCTTTCTTT. This sequence encodes CASSSQGINTEAFF.

J is TRBJ2-1 and V is TRBV7-4, with D tentatively TRBD1 or TRBD2 (6 bases each). V was clipped by 5 bases and J by 8 bases, with 22 bases between them. Germline CDR1 reads SGHVT; CDR2 reads SQSDAQ. CDR3 length: 16 amino acids. Written as DNA, the CDR3 is TGTGCCAGCAGCGCCCGGGGCGGAGGGGGGTGGTATGAGCAGTTCTTC. Translation gives CASSARGGGGWYEQFF.

This clonotype was recorded a few times. V is TRBV6-2 or TRBV6-3 and J is TRBJ2-1, with 15 bases aligning to TRBD2. Per the germline V gene, CDR1 is MNHEY and CDR2 is SVGEGT. Germline trimming cut 2 bases from V and 0 bases from J; bases unmatched to any gene: 8. The CDR3 has 20 residues. This CDR3 reads CASSYRIGTSGRFSYNEQFF. CDR3 coding DNA: TGTGCCAGCAGTTACCGTATCGGGACTAGCGGGAGGTTCTCCTACAATGAGCAGTTCTTC.

The rearrangement joins TRBV12-3 or TRBV12-4 to TRBJ1-3; D uncertain. V dropped 2 bases and J dropped 8 bases, with 7 bases sitting between them. CDR3 size: 12 residues. The CDR3, as DNA: TGTGCCAGCAGTTTATTGGGTTACACCATATATTTT. This translates into CASSLLGYTIYF.

This clonotype has only a few counts. The chain combines TRBV7-2 with TRBJ1-2, with D hard to call. The CDR3 loop spans 14 amino acids. The ends were cut back, 2 bases at V and 4 bases at J, with 11 bases in the middle. Germline CDR1 reads SGHTA; CDR2 reads FQGNSA. CDR3 coding DNA: TGTGCCAGCAGCTTATACGCGGGGTCCTATGGCTACACCTTC. The encoded protein is CASSLYAGSYGYTF.

This clonotype was counted only a few times. The chain has TRBV6-5 and TRBJ2-5; D possibly uses TRBD1 or TRBD2 (5 bases each). The CDR3 is 13 amino acids. Germline loops: CDR1 MNHEY, CDR2 SVGAGI. V lost 4 bases and J 5 bases, leaving 11 bases between the germline ends. DNA for the CDR3: TGTGCCAGCAGTTCGGGGACGGGTGAGACCCAGTACTTC. Protein product: CASSSGTGETQYF.

As DNA, the CDR3 is TGTGCCAGCAGGGCGGGACTTCCGAACACTGAAGCTTTCTTT. It translates to CASRAGLPNTEAFF. This sequence joins TRBV7-2 and TRBJ1-1; a weak D match, TRBD1 (5 bases). Germline assignment: CDR1 SGHTA and CDR2 FQGNSA. The CDR3 extends over 14 amino acids. Trimming left V 6 bases short and J 1 base short, with 12 bases between.

This clonotype was counted at least ten times. The chain couples TRBV6-1 to TRBJ2-3; tentative D call: TRBD2 (7 bases). The germline V gene encodes CDR1 MNHNS and CDR2 SASEGT. The V end lost 6 bases, the J end lost 5 bases, and 9 bases lay between the germline ends. There are 12 residues in the CDR3. The CDR3 DNA is TGTGCCAGCAGGGGAGGGGGAGATACGCAGTATTTT. Its protein product is CASRGGGDTQYF.

Here the CDR3 DNA reads TGTGCCAGCAGCTTAGAGGGTCCAGGGGTCACAGATACGCAGTATTTT. It is translated as CASSLEGPGVTDTQYF. This chain connects TRBV7-8 to TRBJ2-3, with D tentatively TRBD1 (6 bases). Between the trimmed V and J ends, which lost 1 base and 2 bases, there was a span of 13 bases. The germline V gene encodes CDR1 SGHVS and CDR2 FQNEAQ. The CDR3 length is 16 residues.

The rearrangement uses TRBV28 and TRBJ2-5, with TRBD1 as a possible D gene (6 bases). V was cut by 6 bases and J by 5 bases, with 19 bases left in between. The length of the CDR3 is 15 residues. Per the germline V gene, CDR1 is MDHEN and CDR2 is SYDVKM. The CDR3 coding sequence is TGTGCCAGCAGCGACCGGACAGTGCTAAGTGAGACCCAGTACTTC. Protein sequence: CASSDRTVLSETQYF.

The chain uses TRBV27 and TRBJ2-7, with D possibly matching TRBD1 (6 bases). The CDR3 length is 14 residues. The ends were cut back, 2 bases at V and 7 bases at J, with 15 bases in the middle. Per the germline V gene, CDR1 is MNHEY and CDR2 is SMNVEV (reference sequence). The CDR3 spells CASSLDGQPNEQYF. CDR3 DNA: TGTGCCAGCAGTTTAGACGGACAGCCTAATGAGCAGTACTTC.

This clonotype has only one observation. The CDR3, as DNA: TGTGCCAGCATGGGACATCTGGCTGAAGCTTTCTTT. Its translation: CASMGHLAEAFF. V and J are TRBV12-3 or TRBV12-4 and TRBJ1-1; possible D gene TRBD1, 6 bases. The germline V and J ends were trimmed by 7 bases and 6 bases, with 12 bases remaining between them. CDR3 size: 12 residues.

This clonotype came up many times. The J gene is TRBJ2-4, the V gene TRBV7-8; D remains ambiguous. With 1 base removed from V and 4 bases from J, the gap between germline ends came to 5 bases. Per the germline V gene, CDR1 is SGHVS and CDR2 is FQNEAQ. There are 13 residues in the CDR3. The CDR3 coding sequence is TGTGCCAGCAGCTTAGTACAGAAAAACATTCAGTACTTC. It yields the protein CASSLVQKNIQYF.

This chain's CDR3 is CASRLTGNYGYTF. The CDR3 nucleotides read TGTGCCAGCAGATTGACAGGGAACTATGGCTACACCTTC. The V gene is TRBV27, the J gene TRBJ1-2; 7 nucleotides align to TRBD1. CDR1 is MNHEY and CDR2 is SMNVEV in the germline V gene (reference sequence). This CDR3 is built from 13 residues. V shed 6 bases and J 2 bases; nucleotides not matched to a gene: 3.

The gene calls are TRBV5-6 and TRBJ1-5, with a possible D match to TRBD1 (5 bases). The CDR3 totals 16 residues. Trimming took 1 base from V and 5 from J, leaving 16 bases between them. Germline V gives CDR1 SGHDT, CDR2 YYEEEE. The CDR3 region has the DNA TGTGCCAGCAGCTTGATGAACGGGGCAGGATATCAGCCCCAGCATTTT. It is translated as CASSLMNGAGYQPQHF.

This sequence joins TRBV6-1 and TRBJ2-3; 9 bases agree with TRBD1. CDR3 length: 14 residues. V dropped 8 bases and J dropped 4; count of bases not matched to a gene: 7. The V gene's germline CDR1 is MNHNS and CDR2 SASEGT. DNA of the CDR3: TGTGCCAGCGGCAGGGACAGGGCAGCAGATACGCAGTATTTT. Its protein is CASGRDRAADTQYF.

This chain uses TRBV12-3 or TRBV12-4 with TRBJ1-5; 7 nucleotides match TRBD1. The V and J ends lost 5 bases and 2 bases, in that order; junction bases with no gene match: 3. The CDR3 contains 14 residues. The CDR3 here is CASSTRGGNQPQHF. CDR3 bases: TGTGCCAGCAGTACCAGGGGGGGCAATCAGCCCCAGCATTTT.

The gene calls are TRBV5-6 and TRBJ2-1; tentatively, D is TRBD2 (5 bases). Germline assignment: CDR1 SGHDT and CDR2 YYEEEE. V lost 1 base to trimming and J lost 5 bases, with 16 bases between them. This CDR3 comprises 16 residues. CDR3 amino acids: CASSLLAQSNHNEQFF. The CDR3 DNA follows: TGTGCCAGCAGCTTGCTAGCCCAGTCGAACCACAATGAGCAGTTCTTC.

The V and J genes are TRBV20-1 and TRBJ2-1, with D unresolved. The CDR3 extends over 13 amino acids. The germline CDR1 and CDR2 sequences are DFQATT and SNEGSKA (reference sequence). Deletions cut 3 bases from V and 6 bases from J, with 12 bases between. CDR3 residues: CSASPDGRNEQFF. The CDR3 coding sequence is TGCAGTGCTAGTCCCGACGGGCGCAATGAGCAGTTCTTC.

The table lists this clonotype with a few counts. The J gene is TRBJ2-2, the V gene TRBV6-6, with D unclear. The CDR3 consists of 13 residues. Trimming removed 2 bases from V and 3 bases from J, with 4 bases in between. Germline loops: CDR1 MNHNY, CDR2 SVGAGI (reference sequence). The CDR3 spells CASSYEYTGELFF. The CDR3 nucleotides read TGTGCCAGCAGTTACGAGTACACCGGGGAGCTGTTTTTT.

The J gene is TRBJ2-3, the V gene TRBV20-1; D unresolved. Germline V CDR1 and CDR2: DFQATT, SNEGSKA (reference sequence). The CDR3 is 13 amino acids. V was cut by 6 bases and J by 2 bases, with 12 bases left in between. The CDR3 DNA reads as TGCAGTGCCTGGGCAGGAGCCACAGATACGCAGTATTTT. Its translation: CSAWAGATDTQYF.